The source of this T cell receptor (beta chain) is a study of early T cells in non-severe SARS-CoV-2 infection. Study background: Bulk RNA isolated from unsorted whole blood underwent sequencing; chains were not paired. Study outcomes and limitations: Clonotype matching in VDJdb favored anti-spike CD8 responses and did not capture private and CD4 specificities.

This clonotype showed up just a few times. What it binds is not known. The CDR3 totals 14 residues. Unmatched junction bases numbered 7, after V lost 0 bases and J lost 12 bases. In germline, CDR1 is LGHNA, CDR2 YSLEER. Individually, cDNA molecules had unique molecular identifiers attached to them. TCRdb called the 5' RACE reads again in MiXCR, with one record for every CDR3 protein. The data show about 42,000 distinct CDR3 sequences, about 6% seen once. This sample comprised whole blood, obtained at baseline. This receptor was identified in an adult who was a healthcare worker with PCR-confirmed SARS-CoV-2 infection or an uninfected control (not recorded which). The rearrangement uses TRBV4-3 and TRBJ1-3, with 8 bases that match TRBD1. In nucleotides, the CDR3 is TGCGCCAGCAGCCAAGAAAGCCGGGGGACAGGCATATATTTT. Translating gives CASSQESRGTGIYF.